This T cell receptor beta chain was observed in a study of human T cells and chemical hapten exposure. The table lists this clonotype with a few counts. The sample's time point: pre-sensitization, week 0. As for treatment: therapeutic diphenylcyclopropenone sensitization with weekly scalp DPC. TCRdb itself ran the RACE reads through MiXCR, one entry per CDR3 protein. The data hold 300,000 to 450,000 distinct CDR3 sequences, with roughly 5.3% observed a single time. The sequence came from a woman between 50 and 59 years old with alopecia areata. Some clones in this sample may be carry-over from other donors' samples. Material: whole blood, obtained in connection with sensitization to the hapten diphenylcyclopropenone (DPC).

The DNA of the CDR3 is TGTGCCAGCAGCTCCTCAGCGGGGCCGGGCGAGACCCAGTACTTC. Amino acids: CASSSSAGPGETQYF. V is TRBV7-9 and J is TRBJ2-5, with TRBD2 matching 7 bases. This CDR3 contains 15 residues. CDR1 is SEHNR, CDR2 FQNEAQ, per germline (reference sequence). The V segment lost 4 bases and the J segment 5 bases; nucleotides outside the gene matches: 10.